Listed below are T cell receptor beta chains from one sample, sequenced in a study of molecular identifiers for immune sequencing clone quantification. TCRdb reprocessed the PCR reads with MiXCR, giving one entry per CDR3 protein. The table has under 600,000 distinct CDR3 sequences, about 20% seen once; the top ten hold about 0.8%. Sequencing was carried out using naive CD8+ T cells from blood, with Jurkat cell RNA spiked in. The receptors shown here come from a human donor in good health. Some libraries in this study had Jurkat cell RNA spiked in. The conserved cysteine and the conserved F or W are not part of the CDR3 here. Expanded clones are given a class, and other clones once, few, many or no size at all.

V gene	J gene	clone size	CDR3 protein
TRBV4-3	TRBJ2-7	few	ASSRDLSGVTGEQY
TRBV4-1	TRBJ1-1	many	ASSQSEGGFDTEAF
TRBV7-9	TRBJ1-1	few	ATQGIHTEAF
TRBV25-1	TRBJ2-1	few	ASRGTSGYNEQF
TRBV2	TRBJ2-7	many	ASSGGDTTYEQY
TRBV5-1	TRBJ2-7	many	ASSLEGSPYEQY
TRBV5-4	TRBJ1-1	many	ASSPVMTGGVDTEAF
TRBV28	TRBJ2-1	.	ASSGLAENNEQF
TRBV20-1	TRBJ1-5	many	SARDWTGLGQPQH
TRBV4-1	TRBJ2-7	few	ASSPAGTNYEQY
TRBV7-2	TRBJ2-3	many	ASSLSNSEDTQY
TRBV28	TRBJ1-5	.	ASSSRVNNQPQH
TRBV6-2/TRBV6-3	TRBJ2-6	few	ASSYIRTSGANVLT
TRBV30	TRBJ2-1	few	AWGGETRTGSYNEQF
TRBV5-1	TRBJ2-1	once	ASSLVTSGRQFQPSNEQF
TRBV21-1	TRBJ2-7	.	ASSSEQGDFYEQY
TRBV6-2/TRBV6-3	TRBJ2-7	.	ASTKAGQENYEQY
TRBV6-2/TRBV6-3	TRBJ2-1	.	ASSYDSRHFNEQF
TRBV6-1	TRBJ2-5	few	ASRDSKETQY
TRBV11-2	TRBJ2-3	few	ASSLLVTGSLDTQY
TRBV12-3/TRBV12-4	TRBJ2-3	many	ASSGTYSDTQY
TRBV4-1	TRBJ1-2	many	ASSQEQGLSHYGYT
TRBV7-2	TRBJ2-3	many	ASSLTSGASSTDTQY
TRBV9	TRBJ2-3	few	ASSPKMDSPNTDTQY
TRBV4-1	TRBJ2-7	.	ASSQVPTTGAYEQY
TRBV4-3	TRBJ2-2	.	ASSQVRGAPGELF
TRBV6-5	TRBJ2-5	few	ASSYSLGQGGETQY
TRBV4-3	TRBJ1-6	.	ASSQHRLTGGNSPLH
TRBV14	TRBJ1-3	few	ASSQVGRPRSGNTIY
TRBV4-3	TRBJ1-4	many	ASSQISGMLF
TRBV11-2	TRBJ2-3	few	ASTPGSADTQY
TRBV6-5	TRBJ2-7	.	ASSYSPPGQTEQY
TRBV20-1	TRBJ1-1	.	SAPTLRHAGAEAF
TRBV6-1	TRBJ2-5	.	ASSESWETQY
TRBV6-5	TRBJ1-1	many	ASSYKGQGTEAF
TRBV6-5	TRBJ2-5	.	ASSYTGTGQETQY
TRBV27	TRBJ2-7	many	ASSLTGASYEQY
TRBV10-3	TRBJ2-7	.	AISQGDFEAYEQY
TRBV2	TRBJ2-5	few	ASNMDRGRFGETQY
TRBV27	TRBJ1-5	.	ASSSLGYNQPQH
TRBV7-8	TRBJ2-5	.	ASSLAKEVTRLAGTGETQY
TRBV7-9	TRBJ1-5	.	ACSLGQGNQPQH
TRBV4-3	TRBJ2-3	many	ASSQDPSTDTQY
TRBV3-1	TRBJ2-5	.	ASSQDVSLETQY